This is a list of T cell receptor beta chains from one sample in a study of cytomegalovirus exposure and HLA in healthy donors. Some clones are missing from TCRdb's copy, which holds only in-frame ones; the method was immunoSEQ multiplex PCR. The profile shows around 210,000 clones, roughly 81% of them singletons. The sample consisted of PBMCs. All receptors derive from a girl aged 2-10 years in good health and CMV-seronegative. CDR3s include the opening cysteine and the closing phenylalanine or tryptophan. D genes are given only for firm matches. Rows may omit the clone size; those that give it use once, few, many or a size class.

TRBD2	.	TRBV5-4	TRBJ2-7	TGTGCCAGCAGTTCTAGCGGGGGGCTCTACGAGCAGTACTTC	CASSSSGGLYEQYF
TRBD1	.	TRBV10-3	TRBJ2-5	TGTGCCATCAGTGAGTTGAGGACAGGCCAAGAGACCCAGTACTTC	CAISELRTGQETQYF
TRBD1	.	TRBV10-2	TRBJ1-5	TGCGCCAGCAGTGAGACAGGGGGCAGCAATCAGCCCCAGCATTTT	CASSETGGSNQPQHF
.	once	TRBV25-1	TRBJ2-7	TGTGCCAGCAGCCCGGGGTACGAGCAGTACTTC	CASSPGYEQYF
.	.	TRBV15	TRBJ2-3	TGTGCCACCAGTCACAATTTATATACGCAGTATTTT	CATSHNLYTQYF
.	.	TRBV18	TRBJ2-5	TGTGCCAGCTCACCACCGTCAGGGGTATCGTTAGAGACCCAGTACTTC	CASSPPSGVSLETQYF
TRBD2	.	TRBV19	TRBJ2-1	TGTGCCAGTAGGTCCCTTATGGGACTAGCGGGGATAGGCAATGAGCAGTTCTTC	CASRSLMGLAGIGNEQFF
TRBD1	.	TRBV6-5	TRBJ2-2	TGTGCCAGCCAACAGGGGGCTAGAAACACCGGGGAGCTGTTTTTT	CASQQGARNTGELFF
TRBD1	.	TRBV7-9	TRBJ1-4	TGTGCCAGCAGCTTGGGACAGTCAACTAATGAAAAACTGTTTTTT	CASSLGQSTNEKLFF
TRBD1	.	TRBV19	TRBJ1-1	TGTGCCAGTATTTCAGGGGACAGGGGATACACTGAAGCTTTCTTT	CASISGDRGYTEAFF
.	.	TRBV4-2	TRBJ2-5	TGTGCCAGCAGCCTCTCAATAGTTGCCGCCCAAGAGACCCAGTACTTC	CASSLSIVAAQETQYF
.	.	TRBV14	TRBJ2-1	TGTGCCAGCAGCCAAGGTCCTCCCGGACAACCCATGTACAATGAGCAGTTCTTC	CASSQGPPGQPMYNEQFF
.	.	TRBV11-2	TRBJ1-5	TGTGCCAGCAGCTTCATCGGGGTCAATCAGCCCCAGCATTTT	CASSFIGVNQPQHF
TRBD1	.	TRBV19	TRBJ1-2	TGTGCCAGTAGCAGATCCGGGACAGGGGGGAACTATGGCTACACCTTC	CASSRSGTGGNYGYTF
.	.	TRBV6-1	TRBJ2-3	TGTGCCAGCAGTGAACACTTGCACGGACTTAGCACAGATACGCAGTATTTT	CASSEHLHGLSTDTQYF
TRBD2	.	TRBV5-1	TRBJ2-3	TGCGCCAGCAGCCCCACGAGGGGGCGGGGGGGCATAGATACGCAGTATTTT	CASSPTRGRGGIDTQYF
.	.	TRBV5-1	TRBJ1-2	TGCGCCAGCAGCTTGGAAGACAGAGGAGGGGGCTACACCTTC	CASSLEDRGGGYTF
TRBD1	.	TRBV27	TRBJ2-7	TGTGCCAGCAGGTTAGGGGGCACAAAGGAGCAGTACTTC	CASRLGGTKEQYF
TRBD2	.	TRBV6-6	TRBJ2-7	TGTGCCAGCAGGGGGACTAGCGGGGCGGGGGGGTACGAGCAGTACTTC	CASRGTSGAGGYEQYF
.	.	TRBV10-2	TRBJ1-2	TGCGCCAGCAGTGAGACGACTCCTCCGAGCGGCTACACCTTC	CASSETTPPSGYTF
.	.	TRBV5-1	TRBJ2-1	TGCGCCAGCAGCTTGGACACTAATAACAATGAGCAGTTCTTC	CASSLDTNNNEQFF
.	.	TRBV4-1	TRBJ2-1	TGCGCCAGCAGCGGCCGGGTTAGCTCCTACAATGAGCAGTTCTTC	CASSGRVSSYNEQFF
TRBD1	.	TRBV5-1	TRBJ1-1	TGCGCCAGCACGTCCCGGGACAGGGTCGAGAACACTGAAGCTTTCTTT	CASTSRDRVENTEAFF
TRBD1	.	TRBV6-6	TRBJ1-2	TGTGCCAGCAGTAGGGACAGGTCGGATAATGGCTACACCTTC	CASSRDRSDNGYTF
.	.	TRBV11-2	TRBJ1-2	TGTGCCAGCAGCTTACTACGGAGAGCTAACTATGGCTACACCTTC	CASSLLRRANYGYTF
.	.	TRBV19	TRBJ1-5	TGTGCCAGTACCTCAAGGGGCAGTTATAGCAATCAGCCCCAGCATTTT	CASTSRGSYSNQPQHF
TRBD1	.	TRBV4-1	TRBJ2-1	TGCGCCAGCAGCACGTCCGGGACAGGGCCCTACAATGAGCAGTTCTTC	CASSTSGTGPYNEQFF
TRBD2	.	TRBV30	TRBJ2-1	TGTGCCTGGAGTGTACGGGGTAAACTAGCGGGGGTAAGGAGGGCCTACAATGAGCAGTTCTTC	CAWSVRGKLAGVRRAYNEQFF
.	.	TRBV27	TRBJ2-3	TGTGCCAGCAGTTTCGGGGGAAGCACAGATACGCAGTATTTT	CASSFGGSTDTQYF
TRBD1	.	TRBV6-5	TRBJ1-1	TGTGCCAGCAGTTACTGGACAGGTATGAACACTGAAGCTTTCTTT	CASSYWTGMNTEAFF
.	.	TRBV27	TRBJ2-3	TGTGCCAGCAGGACTTCCGGGACTTTCACAGATACGCAGTATTTT	CASRTSGTFTDTQYF
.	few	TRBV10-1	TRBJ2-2	TGCGCCAGCAGTGGGTCCGGTTCCGGGGAGCTGTTTTTT	CASSGSGSGELFF
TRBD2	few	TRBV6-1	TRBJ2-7	TGTGCCATGGGGCGGGGGACGGGCTGGGACGAGCAGTACTTC	CAMGRGTGWDEQYF
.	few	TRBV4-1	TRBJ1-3	TGCGCCAGCACTCCGGAGATCTCTGGAAACACCATATATTTT	CASTPEISGNTIYF
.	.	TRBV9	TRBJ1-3	TGTGCCAGCAGCGTAGACAGTCTCTCTGGAAACACCATATATTTT	CASSVDSLSGNTIYF
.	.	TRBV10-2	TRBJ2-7	TGCGCCAGCAGGATCGGGGGCTCCTACGAGCAGTACTTC	CASRIGGSYEQYF
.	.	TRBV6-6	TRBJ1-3	TGTGCCAGCAGTTGGCCCGGGAACTCTGGAAACACCATATATTTT	CASSWPGNSGNTIYF
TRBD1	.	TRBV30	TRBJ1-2	TGTGCCCAGAAATACAGGGGGTCTATTGGCTACACCTTC	CAQKYRGSIGYTF
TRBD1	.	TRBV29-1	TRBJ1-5	TGCAGCGTAGCGACAGGGGACAATCAGCCCCAGCATTTT	CSVATGDNQPQHF
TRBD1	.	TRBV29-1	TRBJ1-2	TGCAGCGTTGAGGCCTTCCTTACAGGGGGCTATGGCTACACCTTC	CSVEAFLTGGYGYTF
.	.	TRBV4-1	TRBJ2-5	TGCGCCAGCAGTCGAAGGGACTCAGGCATAGAGACCCAGTACTTC	CASSRRDSGIETQYF
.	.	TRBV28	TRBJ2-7	TGTGCCACAGTAGACTACAGGGGGGGTTACGAGCAGTACTTC	CATVDYRGGYEQYF
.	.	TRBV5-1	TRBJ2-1	TGCGCCAGCAGCTTTTCTAGCGCCTACAATGAGCAGTTCTTC	CASSFSSAYNEQFF
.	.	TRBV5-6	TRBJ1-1	TGTGCCAGCAGCCTATCTTGGGGGGACGGAGCTTTCTTT	CASSLSWGDGAFF
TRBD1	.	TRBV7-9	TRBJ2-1	TGTGCCAGCAGCGGACAGGGTGACAATGAGCAGTTCTTC	CASSGQGDNEQFF
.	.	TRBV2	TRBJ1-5	TGTGCCAGTCTACTTGACAGGACCTTTAGCAATCAGCCCCAGCATTTT	CASLLDRTFSNQPQHF
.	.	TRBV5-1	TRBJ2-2	TGCGCCAGCAGCTTTGCAGATGGCACCGGGGAGCTGTTTTTT	CASSFADGTGELFF
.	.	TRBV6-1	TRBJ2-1	TGTGCCAGCAGTCCGAGCTCCTACAATGAGCAGTTCTTC	CASSPSSYNEQFF
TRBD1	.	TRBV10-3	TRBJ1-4	TGTGCCATCAGTGACTCTTCCGGGACAGGGAATGAAAAACTGTTTTTT	CAISDSSGTGNEKLFF
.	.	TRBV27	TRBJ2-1	TGTGCCAGCAGTTTTCAGGCAAAGATTAGTGGGCAGTTCTTC	CASSFQAKISGQFF
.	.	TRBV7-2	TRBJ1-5	TGTGCCAGCAGCCTGTGGAGGAATCAGCCCCAGCATTTT	CASSLWRNQPQHF
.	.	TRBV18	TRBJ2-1	TGTGCCAGCTCACCAGGACAGACCAATGAGCAGTTCTTC	CASSPGQTNEQFF
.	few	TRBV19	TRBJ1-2	TGTGCCAGTAATCCTAGGGGCGAGGGCTACACCTTC	CASNPRGEGYTF
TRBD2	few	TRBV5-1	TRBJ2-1	TGCGCCAGCAAAAATGGGCGGGAGGGTATTGATGAGCAGTTCTTC	CASKNGREGIDEQFF
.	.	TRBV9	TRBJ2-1	TGTGCCAGCAGCGCCGCCGGGGGGCTAGCGGCCTCCTACAATGAGCAGTTCTTC	CASSAAGGLAASYNEQFF
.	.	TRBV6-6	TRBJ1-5	TGTGCCAGCAGGAGGGGGAATAGCAATCAGCCCCAGCATTTT	CASRRGNSNQPQHF
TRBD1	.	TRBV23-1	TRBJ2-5	TGCGCCAGCAGTCAACCTGACAGGGGAGAGACCCAGTACTTC	CASSQPDRGETQYF
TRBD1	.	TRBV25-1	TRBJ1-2	TGTGCCAGCAGTGGCTCTCCGGGACAGGGTCCGTCGAACTATGGCTACACCTTC	CASSGSPGQGPSNYGYTF
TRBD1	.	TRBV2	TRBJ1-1	TGTGCCAGCAGACTGACAGGGGCGGGGGCTGAAGCTTTCTTT	CASRLTGAGAEAFF